This T cell receptor (beta chain) came from a study of identical twins. Points from the study as a whole: Conclusions were based on cross-sectional statistical analysis, without following the same donors. Insertion counts were lower in abundant cord blood beta clonotypes, a trend that memory repertoires did not show.

This clonotype was counted many times. Its target is not known. TCRdb reprocessed the 5' RACE reads with MiXCR, giving one entry per CDR3 protein. The sample holds fewer than 800,000 distinct CDR3 sequences; 7.1% are singletons and the top ten take 1.6%. Germline V gives CDR1 MDHEN, CDR2 SYDVKM. The CDR3 spans 17 residues. V lost 1 base, J lost 3 bases, and 15 bases lay in between. These sequences were also reported in another study, on yellow fever vaccine responses in identical twins.

Sequenced material: PBMCs. This TCR came from a woman younger than 35 in good health. The chain uses TRBV28 and TRBJ2-2, with a possible D match to TRBD2 (6 bases). The CDR3 DNA is TGTGCCAGCAGTTTATCTCCGGGACTGGGCGACACCGGGGAGCTGTTTTTT. Translating gives CASSLSPGLGDTGELFF.